Listed below are T cell receptor beta chains from one sample, sequenced in a study of tumor-infiltrating lymphocytes in oesophageal squamous cell carcinoma. Each CDR3 protein is one row after TCRdb ran MiXCR on the PCR reads. The sample carries about 20,000 distinct CDR3 sequences, approximately 40% recorded once. The sequenced material came from blood. All receptors derive from a male donor with esophageal squamous cell carcinoma. CDR3s include the opening cysteine and the closing phenylalanine or tryptophan. A D gene is named only where the DNA matches it firmly. Some rows have no size entry. The others give once, few or many, or a class for an expanded clone.

CDR3 protein: CASKAGLYNEQFF; CDR3 DNA: TGTGCCAGCAAAGCGGGGTTATACAATGAGCAGTTCTTC; CDR3 length: 13; V gene: TRBV2; J gene: TRBJ2-1; clone size: many; D gene: TRBD2
CDR3 protein: CASSLGLLAGATKQYF; CDR3 DNA: TGTGCCAGCAGCTTAGGACTACTAGCGGGAGCTACTAAGCAGTACTTC; CDR3 length: 16; V gene: TRBV7-2; J gene: TRBJ2-5; clone size: .; D gene: TRBD2
CDR3 protein: CASSTRTSANTGELFF; CDR3 DNA: TGTGCCAGCAGCACCCGGACTAGCGCGAACACCGGGGAGCTGTTTTTT; CDR3 length: 16; V gene: TRBV7-6; J gene: TRBJ2-2; clone size: medium-sized; D gene: TRBD2
CDR3 protein: CASSLAAGGLSYEQYF; CDR3 DNA: TGTGCCAGCAGCTTAGCAGCAGGGGGCCTCTCCTACGAGCAGTACTTC; CDR3 length: 16; V gene: TRBV7-6; J gene: TRBJ2-7; clone size: few; D gene: TRBD1
CDR3 protein: CASDRSSGLAGDEQYF; CDR3 DNA: TGTGCCAGCGATCGTTCAAGCGGGCTAGCGGGAGACGAGCAGTACTTC; CDR3 length: 16; V gene: TRBV6-2/TRBV6-3; J gene: TRBJ2-7; clone size: .; D gene: TRBD2
CDR3 protein: CASSLGQENTGELYF; CDR3 DNA: TGTGCCAGCAGTTTGGGGCAGGAGAACACCGGGGAGCTGTATTTT; CDR3 length: 15; V gene: TRBV12-3/TRBV12-4; J gene: TRBJ2-3; clone size: .; D gene: .
CDR3 protein: CVSSLYGSDTQYF; CDR3 DNA: TGTGTCAGCAGCTTATACGGTTCAGATACGCAGTACTTC; CDR3 length: 13; V gene: TRBV7-6; J gene: TRBJ2-7; clone size: .; D gene: .
CDR3 protein: CASSLGTGYDEQYF; CDR3 DNA: TGTGCCAGCAGCTTAGGGACAGGGTACGACGAGCAGTACTTC; CDR3 length: 14; V gene: TRBV7-9; J gene: TRBJ2-7; clone size: few; D gene: TRBD1
CDR3 protein: CASSLKYIWETQYF; CDR3 DNA: TGTGCCAGCAGCTTAAAGTATATTTGGGAGACCCAGTACTTC; CDR3 length: 14; V gene: TRBV7-3; J gene: TRBJ2-5; clone size: once; D gene: .
CDR3 protein: CASSTGQITDTQYF; CDR3 DNA: TGTGCCAGCAGCACGGGACAGATCACAGATACGCAGTATTTT; CDR3 length: 14; V gene: TRBV7-6; J gene: TRBJ2-3; clone size: .; D gene: TRBD1
CDR3 protein: CASSPDRVGNTIYF; CDR3 DNA: TGTGCCAGCAGCCCAGACAGGGTTGGAAACACCATATATTTT; CDR3 length: 14; V gene: TRBV7-2; J gene: TRBJ1-3; clone size: .; D gene: TRBD1